This TCR beta chain was identified during a study of CD8+ T cells in alopecia areata. Findings of the study overall: The study found that many expanded lesional clones persisted in scalp and blood during tofacitinib. The study found higher clonality in lesional than normal scalp, especially in alopecia totalis/universalis. Scalp sequencing captures resident alphabeta T cells of normal skin too. Mouse data revealed clearer TCR sharing than patient data did, a gap possibly tied to HLA.

About this clone: The antigen is not known.

V trimming: 6 bases; J trimming: 2 bases; junction bases outside the gene matches: 7. The CDR3 sequence is 14 residues long. Germline-derived CDR1 and CDR2 are PRHDT and FYEKMQ (reference sequence). It was cDNA, reverse transcribed from extracted RNA, that served as the sequencing template. Using immunoSEQ multiplex PCR, the repertoire was profiled, and TCRdb retains in-frame clones only, with some absent. The data show around 100,000 clones, with roughly 50% seen just once and 9.5% to 15% held by the top ten. The treatment here: oral pan-JAK inhibitor, 5-10 mg twice daily. The TCR sequence derives from a human donor with alopecia areata. This chain uses TRBV13 with TRBJ2-7; TRBD1 aligns across 7 bases. Material: CD8+ T cells sorted from blood, obtained at week 24, from a patient treated with tofacitinib. The CDR3 loop is CASSSTGATYEQYF. The CDR3 region has the DNA TGTGCCAGCAGTTCCACAGGGGCGACCTACGAGCAGTACTTC.